Shown below are 30 T cell receptor beta chains from a single sample sequenced in a study of T cell responses to AZD1222 COVID-19 vaccine (dated by TCRdb to the early 2020s). The receptor library was made with the immunoSEQ multiplex PCR assay. The clones in this table, taken by TCRdb from immuneACCESS, are in-frame only. Not every clone is retained; where verified, under half of the shortfall comes from an unresolved V gene, and the cause of the rest is unknown. In this sample the table shows more than 110,000 clones, about nine tenths of which occur a single time. The ten largest make up about 3.4% of the sample. The sample's time point label, decoded: baseline before first vaccination. The sequencing here drew on peripheral blood, taken on day 0 of AZD1222 vaccination. All receptors derive from an adult in good health.

The table lists this clone with a count of one. V and J are TRBV12-5 and TRBJ2-7, with a weak D call TRBD2 (6 bases). This CDR3 contains 17 residues. V lost 1 base and J lost 0, with 16 bases in between. Germline CDR1 and CDR2: LGHNT and FRNRAP. The CDR3 DNA follows: TGTGCTAGTGGTTTGGCCCCCACGACTAGTATCTCCTACGAGCAGTACTTC. Translated, it gives CASGLAPTTSISYEQYF.

The chain is built from TRBV7-8 and TRBJ2-3, with D perhaps TRBD1 or TRBD2 (5 bases each). The germline V gene encodes CDR1 SGHVS and CDR2 FQNEAQ. V shed 9 bases and J shed 3 bases, with 16 bases lying between them. The CDR3 loop spans 14 amino acids. The CDR3 nucleotides are TGTGCCAGTGTAAGGACTTGGGGGACAGATACGCAGTATTTT. Translated, it gives CASVRTWGTDTQYF. Combining the CDR3 with reference TRBV7-8 and TRBJ2-3 gives the whole variable domain GAGVSQSPRYKVAKRGQDVALRCDPISGHVSLFWYQQALGQGPEFLTYFQNEAQLDKSGLPSDRFFAERPEGSVSTLKIQRTQQEDSAVYLCASVRTWGTDTQYFGPGTRLTVL.

The chain has TRBV20-1 and TRBJ2-1; a weak D match, TRBD2 (5 bases). This CDR3 region has 11 residues. V was shortened by 4 bases and J by 14 bases, with 15 bases between the two germline ends. Germline-derived CDR1 and CDR2 are DFQATT and SNEGSKA (reference sequence). CDR3 nucleotides: TGCAGTGCTACTCGGACTCTCGGGGAGTTCTTC. Translation gives CSATRTLGEFF.

Only a few counts were recorded for this clone. This chain uses TRBV30 with TRBJ2-2; 7 nucleotides line up with TRBD2. V trimming: 5 bases; J trimming: 6 bases; junction bases outside the gene matches: 9. The germline gives CDR1 GTSNPN, CDR2 SVGIG (reference sequence). This CDR3 is 14 amino acids long. DNA for the CDR3: TGTGCCTGGGGGGGACTATCTGGGGCCGGGGAGCTGTTTTTT. It encodes CAWGGLSGAGELFF.

This clone came up once. The chain has TRBV11-3 and TRBJ2-3; no clear D gene. V lost 1 base, J lost 6 bases, and 11 bases lay in between. CDR3 length equals 14 residues. Germline assignment: CDR1 SGHNT and CDR2 YENEEA. The DNA of the CDR3 is TGTGCCAGCAGCTTAGGTGGGGTAGTGGATACGCAGTATTTT. Protein product: CASSLGGVVDTQYF. Together with reference TRBV11-3 and TRBJ2-3, the CDR3 gives the full variable domain: EAGVVQSPRYKIIEKKQPVAFWCNPISGHNTLYWYLQNLGQGPELLIRYENEEAVDDSQLPKDRFSAERLKGVDSTLKIQPAELGDSAVYLCASSLGGVVDTQYFGPGTRLTVL.

The chain carries TRBV3-1 (or the pseudogene TRBV3-2) and TRBJ1-2, with D unresolved. Trimming stripped 1 base from V and 8 bases from J, with 5 bases between. CDR3 size: 11 residues. From germline, CDR1 is LGHDT and CDR2 YNNKEL (reference sequence). The CDR3 loop reads CASSQGWGYTF. CDR3 DNA sequence: TGTGCCAGCAGCCAAGGATGGGGCTACACCTTC.

This clone was seen a few times. The V gene is TRBV4-1, the J gene TRBJ2-1; D is undetermined. V gave up 3 bases and J gave up 5 bases, with 14 bases separating them. The germline gives CDR1 MGHRA, CDR2 YSYEKL. The CDR3 is 15 residues long. CDR3: CASSHSGNPHNEQFF. In nucleotides, the CDR3 is TGCGCCAGCAGCCACAGTGGGAATCCCCACAATGAGCAGTTCTTC.

The chain is built from TRBV9 and TRBJ1-6, with a weak D call TRBD1 (6 bases). The CDR3 has 13 residues. Germline V gene lookup returns CDR1 SGDLS and CDR2 YYNGEE. The germline V and J ends were trimmed by 4 bases and 5 bases, with 7 bases remaining between them. CDR3 nucleotide sequence: TGTGCCAGCAGCCGGACAGATAATTCACCCCTCCACTTT. Translated, it gives CASSRTDNSPLHF.

A word on this clone: Its ends do not fully match the called genes, so a read error is possible. The V gene is TRBV5-5, the J gene TRBJ1-2; D is ambiguous. The CDR3 has 13 residues. CDR1 is SGHKS and CDR2 is YYEKEE in the germline V gene (reference sequence). The CDR3 nucleotides read TGTGCCAGCAGCTTGAGTTCGGGGTGGGCAGACCCCTTC. Its translation: CASSLSSGWADPF.

This rearrangement joins TRBV5-4 to TRBJ1-1; D is uncertain. The germline V gene encodes CDR1 SGHNT and CDR2 YYREEE (reference sequence). The V and J ends lost 1 base and 1 base respectively, with 11 bases between them. The CDR3 totals 15 residues. This chain's CDR3 is CASSLHPGTNTEAFF. As DNA, the CDR3 is TGTGCCAGCAGCTTGCATCCGGGAACGAACACTGAAGCTTTCTTT.

The chain couples TRBV4-2 to TRBJ2-3; tentatively, D is TRBD2 (6 bases). The CDR3 is made up of 15 amino acids. V was shortened by 1 base and J by 7 bases, with 15 bases between the two germline ends. In germline, CDR1 is LGHNA, CDR2 YNFKEQ. CDR3 DNA sequence: TGTGCCAGCAGCCAAGGAGATATAGCGGTAAATACGCAGTATTTT. Translation: CASSQGDIAVNTQYF.

The chain has TRBV7-2 and TRBJ2-7; TRBD1 matches at 11 bases. V lost 5 bases and J lost 6; bases outside the gene matches: 12. This CDR3 comprises 16 residues. Germline-derived CDR1 and CDR2 are SGHTA and FQGNSA. The DNA of the CDR3 is TGTGCCAGCAGCCCCTTTACCCCCGGGACAGGGGGCGAGCAGTACTTC. Translation gives CASSPFTPGTGGEQYF.

CDR3 amino acids: CAWTRTGGSPLHF. For the CDR3, the DNA is TGTGCCTGGACTCGAACAGGGGGTTCACCCCTCCACTTT. The V call is TRBV30, the J call TRBJ1-6; 8 bases map to TRBD1. With 4 bases clipped from V and 9 bases from J, the junction kept 5 bases outside the gene matches. In germline, CDR1 is GTSNPN, CDR2 SVGIG (reference sequence). This CDR3 has 13 residues.

CDR3 amino acids: CSATRGREQYF. In nucleotides, the CDR3 is TGCAGTGCTACCCGAGGACGAGAGCAGTACTTC. The chain is built from TRBV20-1 and TRBJ2-7; D call uncertain. Deletions cut 4 bases from V and 7 bases from J, with 11 bases between. The germline gives CDR1 DFQATT, CDR2 SNEGSKA (reference sequence). CDR3 size: 11 residues.

Remarks on this clone: This sample includes further DNA sequences coding for the same CDR3. The chain employs TRBV7-9 and TRBJ2-7; no firm D call. Per germline, CDR1 SEHNR and CDR2 FQNEAQ (reference sequence). This CDR3 contains 12 residues. V lost 5 bases, J lost 4 bases, and 9 bases lay in between. The CDR3 nucleotides read TGTGCCAGCAGCCTCGGACGGTACGAGCAGTACTTC. Translation gives CASSLGRYEQYF.

V usage is TRBV15 and J usage is TRBJ2-6, with D maybe TRBD2 (6 bases). Germline-derived CDR1 and CDR2 are LNHNV and YYDKDF (reference sequence). CDR3 length: 16 residues. The germline V and J ends were trimmed by 2 bases and 2 bases, with 10 bases remaining between them. The CDR3 here is CATSRSGEAGANVLTF. As DNA, the CDR3 is TGTGCCACCAGCAGATCGGGGGAAGCTGGGGCCAACGTCCTGACTTTC.

V and J are TRBV11-3 and TRBJ1-5, with D possibly being TRBD1 (5 bases). Germline V gives CDR1 SGHNT, CDR2 YENEEA. CDR3 size: 19 residues. V lost 5 bases and J 2 bases, leaving 25 bases between the germline ends. As DNA, the CDR3 is TGTGCCAGCAGCCCCGCCGGGGGTCAGAGATGGGACGGCAATCAGCCCCAGCATTTT. Translating gives CASSPAGGQRWDGNQPQHF.

This clone was counted once. The chain carries TRBV18 and TRBJ1-4; D is possibly TRBD1 (6 bases). Trimming cost V 3 bases and J 4 bases, with 9 bases left between them. The germline V gene encodes CDR1 KGHSH and CDR2 LQKENI. The CDR3 totals 14 residues. CDR3 coding DNA: TGTGCCAGCTCACCGGGGACACGTAATGAAAAACTGTTTTTT. This encodes CASSPGTRNEKLFF.

The J gene is TRBJ2-7, the V gene TRBV4-2; no clear D gene. The CDR3 covers 16 residues. V was shortened by 0 bases and J by 0 bases, with 12 bases between the two germline ends. Per the germline V gene, CDR1 is LGHNA and CDR2 is YNFKEQ. The CDR3 DNA reads as TGTGCCAGCAGCCAAGATTGGTCCATTACCTCCTACGAGCAGTACTTC. Protein sequence: CASSQDWSITSYEQYF.

This chain links TRBV10-2 with TRBJ2-7, with 11 bases identical to TRBD1. The germline gives CDR1 WSHSY, CDR2 SAAADI. Trimming at V came to 4 bases and at J to 2 bases, leaving 4 bases not matched to a gene. The length of the CDR3 is 15 residues. CDR3 in DNA: TGCGCCAGCAGTGCTCCGGGACAGGGGGCCTACGAGCAGTACTTC. It yields the protein CASSAPGQGAYEQYF.

The chain is built from TRBV5-1 and TRBJ2-5; D is ambiguous. With 0 bases removed from V and 1 base from J, the gap between germline ends came to 7 bases. The CDR3 runs 14 residues. In germline, CDR1 is SGHRS, CDR2 YFSETQ. This CDR3 is CASSLGVTQETQYF. The DNA for the CDR3 is TGCGCCAGCAGCTTGGGGGTTACCCAAGAGACCCAGTACTTC.

J is TRBJ2-7 and V is TRBV5-1, with no clear D. CDR3 size: 14 residues. V dropped 1 base and J dropped 2 bases, with 10 bases sitting between them. The V gene's germline CDR1 is SGHRS and CDR2 YFSETQ. CDR3 in amino acids: CASSLNTDTYEQYF. DNA of the CDR3: TGCGCCAGCAGCTTGAATACAGACACCTACGAGCAGTACTTC.

V and J are TRBV7-9 and TRBJ2-7; D uncertain. Germline CDR1 is SEHNR and CDR2 is FQNEAQ (reference sequence). The V end lost 3 bases, the J end lost 5 bases, and 5 bases lay between the germline ends. This CDR3 region has 11 residues. Written as DNA, the CDR3 is TGTGCCAGCAGCTTTTTAGACGAGCAGTACTTC. Protein: CASSFLDEQYF.

The V gene is TRBV20-1, the J gene TRBJ2-7; D might be TRBD2 (5 bases). The V and J ends lost 3 bases and 3 bases respectively, with 18 bases between them. The germline gives CDR1 DFQATT, CDR2 SNEGSKA (reference sequence). This CDR3 is 15 amino acids long. Written as DNA, the CDR3 is TGCAGTGCTAGTGGACTCTCAAAACCAGACTACGAGCAGTACTTC. Translated, it gives CSASGLSKPDYEQYF.

CDR3: CASSLLLAGGMGNEQFF. The CDR3 bases are TGTGCCAGCAGCCTCCTCCTTGCGGGGGGAATGGGCAATGAGCAGTTCTTC. The chain links TRBV7-6 to TRBJ2-1; 8 positions match TRBD2. The ends lost 5 bases at V and 6 bases at J; junction bases unmatched: 15. Germline V gene data show CDR1 as SGHVS and CDR2 as FNYEAQ. This CDR3 comprises 17 residues. Variable domain in full (rest from reference TRBV7-6 and TRBJ2-1): GAGVSQSPRYKVTKRGQDVALRCDPISGHVSLYWYRQALGQGPEFLTYFNYEAQQDKSGLPNDRFSAERPEGSISTLTIQRTEQRDSAMYRCASSLLLAGGMGNEQFFGPGTRLTVL.

For this clone: At the DNA level, this CDR3 is encoded by other sequences in the same sample as well. V is TRBV3-1 (or the pseudogene TRBV3-2) and J is TRBJ2-6, with D perhaps TRBD1 (6 bases). Trimming pared 3 bases from V and 0 bases from J, leaving 6 bases between. The CDR3 has 15 residues. Germline CDR1 LGHDT, CDR2 YNNKEL (reference sequence). The CDR3 sequence: CASSQDSSGANVLTF. The CDR3 nucleotides are TGTGCCAGCAGCCAGGACAGCTCTGGGGCCAACGTCCTGACTTTC.

This chain uses TRBV5-6 with TRBJ2-3, with D possibly matching TRBD1 (5 bases). In germline, CDR1 is SGHDT, CDR2 YYEEEE. This CDR3 is built from 13 residues. Trimming took 6 bases from V and 4 from J, leaving 12 bases between them. CDR3 region: CASKLGVADTQYF. CDR3 in DNA: TGTGCCAGCAAGCTAGGGGTTGCAGATACGCAGTATTTT. Using reference TRBV5-6 and TRBJ2-3 for the parts outside the CDR3, the full variable domain is DAGVTQSPTHLIKTRGQQVTLRCSPKSGHDTVSWYQQALGQGPQFIFQYYEEEERQRGNFPDRFSGHQFPNYSSELNVNALLLGDSALYLCASKLGVADTQYFGPGTRLTVL.

In this sample, this clone turned up a few times. The chain is built from TRBV4-1 and TRBJ2-3; 9 nucleotides agree with TRBD2. V lost 4 bases to trimming and J lost 3 bases; unmatched junction nucleotides: 8. Germline V CDR1 and CDR2: MGHRA, YSYEKL. This CDR3 is 16 amino acids long. CDR3 sequence (DNA): TGCGCCAGCAGCCCTATAGCGGGAGTGAAAACAGATACGCAGTATTTT. Amino acids: CASSPIAGVKTDTQYF.

The V and J genes are TRBV13 and TRBJ2-7; D call uncertain. From germline, CDR1 is PRHDT and CDR2 FYEKMQ (reference sequence). Trimming removed 4 bases at V and 6 bases at J, with 10 bases between. This CDR3 contains 12 residues. CDR3 sequence reads: CASSSNPFEQYF. CDR3 nucleotide sequence: TGTGCCAGCAGCTCGAATCCTTTCGAGCAGTACTTC.

The J gene is TRBJ1-3, the V gene TRBV11-3; D unclear. The V gene lost 6 bases and the J gene lost 4 bases, with 10 bases spanning the gap. Germline V lookup: CDR1 SGHNT, CDR2 YENEEA. This CDR3 has 13 residues. CDR3 DNA: TGTGCCAGCAGACCGTCAGGAGGAAACACCATATATTTT. Amino acids: CASRPSGGNTIYF.